The 2 T cell receptor beta chains below come from one sample, sequenced in a study of blood T cell repertoires in COVID-19. Assay used: immunoSEQ multiplex PCR; TCRdb lists only in-frame clones, some missing. Of a few hundred thousand clones in the sample, roughly 90% are singletons; the top ten hold 0.95% to 1.5%. Sequences were obtained from peripheral blood. The origin of the receptors is a man aged 35-49 years with acute or convalescent COVID-19.

The rearrangement uses TRBV28 and TRBJ2-5; TRBD2 might be the D (5 bases). CDR1 is MDHEN, CDR2 SYDVKM, per germline. This CDR3 is built from 12 residues. V shed 6 bases and J shed 3 bases, with 8 bases lying between them. The DNA for the CDR3 is TGTGCCAGCAGGGACTGGAAAGAGACCCAGTACTTC. Translated: CASRDWKETQYF.

V is TRBV2 and J is TRBJ2-4, with 9 bases lining up with TRBD1. Germline-derived CDR1 and CDR2 are SNHLY and FYNNEI. V shed 4 bases, J shed 8 bases, and the junction held 6 bases outside the gene matches. This CDR3 is built from 14 residues. Written as DNA, the CDR3 is TGTGCCAGCAGTGCCGGCGGGACAGGGTACATTCAGTACTTC. Its protein product is CASSAGGTGYIQYF.